The source of this T cell receptor (beta chain) is a study of identical twins. Overall study results and limits: One should note that invariant MAIT and iNKT cells could partly confound zero-insertion analyses. Twins shared out-of-frame alpha sequences with excess low generation probability.

The sample holds many counts of this clonotype. Its antigen is unknown. TCRdb reprocessed the 5' RACE reads via MiXCR and lists one record per CDR3 protein. The sample includes some 500,000 distinct CDR3 sequences, more than 9% of them seen just once. The CDR3 covers 16 residues. Trimming took 1 base from V and 5 from J; bases not matched to a gene: 3. The V gene's germline CDR1 is SGHTA and CDR2 FQGNSA. Only healthy Caucasians were enrolled as donors. These same records also appear under a second study, on yellow fever vaccine responses in identical twins. From that paper: In identical twins, vaccine T cell responses appeared partly shared and partly individual.

Sample: PBMCs. This TCR was recovered from a woman aged 18-29 years in good health. The chain combines TRBV7-2 with TRBJ2-5, with 14 bases fitting TRBD2. CDR3: CASSLVGLAGVETQYF. The CDR3 DNA is TGTGCCAGCAGCTTAGTGGGACTAGCGGGGGTTGAGACCCAGTACTTC.